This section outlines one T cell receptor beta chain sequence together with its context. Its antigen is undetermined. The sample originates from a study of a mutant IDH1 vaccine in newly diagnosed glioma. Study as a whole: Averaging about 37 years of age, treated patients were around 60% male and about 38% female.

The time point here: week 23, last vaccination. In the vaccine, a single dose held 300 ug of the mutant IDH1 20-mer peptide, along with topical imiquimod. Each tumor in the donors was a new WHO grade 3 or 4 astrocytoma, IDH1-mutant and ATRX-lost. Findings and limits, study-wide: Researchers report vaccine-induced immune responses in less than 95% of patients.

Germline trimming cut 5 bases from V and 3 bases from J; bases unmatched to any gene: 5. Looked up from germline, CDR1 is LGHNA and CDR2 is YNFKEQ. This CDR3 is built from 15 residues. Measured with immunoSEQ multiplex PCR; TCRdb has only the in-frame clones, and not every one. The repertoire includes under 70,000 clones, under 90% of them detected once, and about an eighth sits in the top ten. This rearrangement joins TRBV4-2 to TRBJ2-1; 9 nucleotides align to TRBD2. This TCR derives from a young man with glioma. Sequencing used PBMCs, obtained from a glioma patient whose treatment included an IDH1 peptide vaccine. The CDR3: CASSSLAGNYNEQFF. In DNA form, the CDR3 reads TGTGCCAGCAGCTCCCTAGCGGGAAACTACAATGAGCAGTTCTTC.